This TCR beta chain was found in a study of control samples from healthy donors and cancer patients. Sequencing was performed with immunoSEQ multiplex PCR; in TCRdb, only in-frame clones are kept and a portion is missing. The sample contains 46,000 or so clones, 93% of which appear only once. Looked up from germline, CDR1 is SGHAT and CDR2 is FQNNGV. The V and J ends lost 0 bases and 5 bases respectively, with 2 bases between them. The CDR3 spans 11 residues. This TCR came from a woman in her forties or fifties with head and neck cancer. The V gene is TRBV11-2, the J gene TRBJ2-7; D call uncertain. Input material: PBMCs. CDR3 loop: CASSLDHEQYF. The CDR3 bases are TGTGCCAGCAGCTTAGATCACGAGCAGTACTTC.